This T cell receptor (beta chain) came from a study of a mutant IDH1 vaccine in newly diagnosed glioma. Study summary: Patients received vaccination from 4-6 weeks after radiotherapy alone, or with temozolomide cycles.

Time point noted: week 23, last vaccination. Doses consisted of 300 ug of mutant IDH1 20-mer peptide each, paired with topical imiquimod. A word on this clone: Its antigen is currently unknown.

Broader study findings: Whatever changes occurred in top peripheral T cell clonotypes seemed unrelated to pseudoprogression.

Repertoires were generated with immunoSEQ multiplex PCR, while TCRdb's copy carries only in-frame clones and drops some. There are around 54,000 clones in the sample; 75% to 90% occur only once, and 1.3% to 1.5% lies in the top ten. This CDR3 is 14 amino acids long. The J segment lost 1 base and the V segment lost 7 bases, leaving 3 bases of the junction unmatched. Germline V gene lookup returns CDR1 ENHRY and CDR2 SYGVKD. The TCR comes from a man aged 35 to 55 with glioma. Sequenced material: PBMCs, taken from a glioma patient whose treatment included an IDH1 peptide vaccine. V usage is TRBV10-3 and J usage is TRBJ2-1; 8 positions agree with TRBD2. This CDR3 is CAIKAGGSYNEQFF. CDR3 DNA: TGTGCCATCAAGGCGGGAGGTTCCTACAATGAGCAGTTCTTC.